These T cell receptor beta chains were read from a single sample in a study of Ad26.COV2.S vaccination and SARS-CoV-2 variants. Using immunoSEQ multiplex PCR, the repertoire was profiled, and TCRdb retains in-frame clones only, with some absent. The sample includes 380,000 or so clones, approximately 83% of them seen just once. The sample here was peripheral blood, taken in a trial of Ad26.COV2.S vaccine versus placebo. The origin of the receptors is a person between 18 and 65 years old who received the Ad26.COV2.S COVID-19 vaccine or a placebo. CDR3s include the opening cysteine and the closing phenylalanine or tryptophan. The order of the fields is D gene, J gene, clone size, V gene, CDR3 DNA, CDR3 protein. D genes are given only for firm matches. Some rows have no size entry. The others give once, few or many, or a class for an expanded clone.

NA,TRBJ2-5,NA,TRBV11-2,TGTGCCAGCAGCTCCGATAGGGGGTTGGAGACCCAGTACTTC,CASSSDRGLETQYF
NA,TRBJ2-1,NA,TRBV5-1,TGCGCCAGCAGCTTGGCTGCCGGGGGAGATGGTGAGCAGTTCTTC,CASSLAAGGDGEQFF
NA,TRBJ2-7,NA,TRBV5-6,TGTGCCAGCAGCTTGGTACTCAGGGCGCGGAACGAGCAGTACTTC,CASSLVLRARNEQYF
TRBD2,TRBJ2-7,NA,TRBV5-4,TGTGCCAGCAGCTTTGCGGGGGGACGAACCTACGAGCAGTACTTC,CASSFAGGRTYEQYF
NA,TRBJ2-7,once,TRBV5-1,TGCGCCAGCAGCTTGAGCCGGTCTGGGCCCTCCTACGAGCAGTACTTC,CASSLSRSGPSYEQYF
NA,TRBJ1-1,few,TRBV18,TGTGCCAGCTCACCTAGCACCGAAGCTTTCTTT,CASSPSTEAFF
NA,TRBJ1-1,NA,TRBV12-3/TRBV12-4,TGTGCCAGCAGTTTACAGGGGTCCACTGAAGCTTTCTTT,CASSLQGSTEAFF
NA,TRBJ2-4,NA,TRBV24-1,TGTGCCACCAGTGGGGGGGGTACAGGGGCGCACATTCAGTACTTC,CATSGGGTGAHIQYF
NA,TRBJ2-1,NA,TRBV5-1,TGCGCCAGCAGCTTGTACAATGAGCAGTTCTTC,CASSLYNEQFF
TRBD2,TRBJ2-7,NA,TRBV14,TGTGCCAGCAGCCAAGTCCACTTTATCGGGGGGAAGCCCTACGAGCAGTACTTC,CASSQVHFIGGKPYEQYF
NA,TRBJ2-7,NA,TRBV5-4,TGTGCCAGCAGCCCTCCCGGGACTCTATCCTACGAGCAGTACTTC,CASSPPGTLSYEQYF
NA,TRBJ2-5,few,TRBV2,TGTGCCAGCAGTGAGGTTCAAGAGACCCAGTACTTC,CASSEVQETQYF
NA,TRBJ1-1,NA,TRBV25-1,TGTGCCAGCAGTGAATATAATCGGGGTCTTGGGGAGGAAGCTTTCTTT,CASSEYNRGLGEEAFF
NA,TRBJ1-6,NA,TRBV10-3,TGTGCCATCGGGAGGGGCGATAATTCACCCCTCCACTTT,CAIGRGDNSPLHF
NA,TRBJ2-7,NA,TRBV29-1,TGCAGCGTTACTTCCACAGTCTCCTACGAGCAGTACTTC,CSVTSTVSYEQYF
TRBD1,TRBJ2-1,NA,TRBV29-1,TGCAGCGTCGGACAGGGAATCAATGAGCAGTTCTTC,CSVGQGINEQFF
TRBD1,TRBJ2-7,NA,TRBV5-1,TGCGCCAGCAGCTTGGAGGGGGCGAGGTACGAGCAGTACTTC,CASSLEGARYEQYF
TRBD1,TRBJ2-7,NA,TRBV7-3,TGTGCCAGCAGCTTGATGACAGGGTACGAGCAGTACTTC,CASSLMTGYEQYF
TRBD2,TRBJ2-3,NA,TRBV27,TGTGCCAGCACCCCAACGGGAGGGGCAGATACGCAGTATTTT,CASTPTGGADTQYF
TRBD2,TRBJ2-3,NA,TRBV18,TGTGCCAGCTCACCTCCGGGACTAGCTGCAGATACGCAGTATTTT,CASSPPGLAADTQYF
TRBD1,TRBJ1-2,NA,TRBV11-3,TGTGCCAGCAGCCCACGACAGGGCTCGTACTATGGCTACACCTTC,CASSPRQGSYYGYTF
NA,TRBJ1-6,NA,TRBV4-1,TGCGCCAGCAGCCCACCCCTAACGGAACGGGCCTATAATTCACCCCTCCACTTT,CASSPPLTERAYNSPLHF
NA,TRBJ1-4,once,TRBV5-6,TGTGCCAGCAGCTTGGGTATGGCTAATGAAAAACTGTTTTTT,CASSLGMANEKLFF
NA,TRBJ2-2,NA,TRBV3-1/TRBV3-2,TGTGCCAGCAGCCAACCCCTGGGCGGGATCAGGGAGCTGTTTTTT,CASSQPLGGIRELFF
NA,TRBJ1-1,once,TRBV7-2,TGTGCCAGCAGCTTAGCCGGGGGGGCTGGAACTGAAGCTTTCTTT,CASSLAGGAGTEAFF
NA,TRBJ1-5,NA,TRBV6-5,TGTGCCAGCAGTTTAGTCGGGGGGTTAGGTCAGCCCCAGCATTTT,CASSLVGGLGQPQHF
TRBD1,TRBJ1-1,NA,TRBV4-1,TGCGCCAGCAGCCAAGACCCCCCAGGGGGAATAGTGACTGAAGCTTTCTTT,CASSQDPPGGIVTEAFF
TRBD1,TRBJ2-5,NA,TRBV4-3,TGCGCCAGCAGCCGAGGGACAGGCTATCTTGAGACCCAGTACTTC,CASSRGTGYLETQYF
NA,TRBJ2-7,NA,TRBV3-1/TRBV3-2,TGTGCCAGCAGCCGGTTCCTCGAGCAGTACTTC,CASSRFLEQYF
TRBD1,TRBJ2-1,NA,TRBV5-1,TGCGCCAGCAGCTTGAAACAGGGGGCCTACAATGAGCAGTTCTTC,CASSLKQGAYNEQFF
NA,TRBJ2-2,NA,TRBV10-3,TGTGCCATCAGTGATGGGGGGAAGCTGTTTTTT,CAISDGGKLFF
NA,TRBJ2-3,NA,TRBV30,TGTGCCTGGTCCCCCGGGCCCTATACGCAGTATTTT,CAWSPGPYTQYF
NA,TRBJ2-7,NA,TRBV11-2,TGTGCCAGCAGCTCCCGTTCGTCAGGCTTTTCCTACGAGCAGTACTTC,CASSSRSSGFSYEQYF
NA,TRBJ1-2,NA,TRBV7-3,TGTGCCAGCAGCTTACCCGAGGACTTTAACTATGGCTACACCTTC,CASSLPEDFNYGYTF
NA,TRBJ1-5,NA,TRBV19,TGTGCCAGTAGTATAATGGGAACAATAAATCAGCCCCAGCATTTT,CASSIMGTINQPQHF
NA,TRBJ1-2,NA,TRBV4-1,TGCGCCAGCAGCTCTATAAAAGGCCCGTGGGAGCCACGCTACACCTTC,CASSSIKGPWEPRYTF
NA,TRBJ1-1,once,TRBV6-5,TGTGCCAGCAGTTACTCGGGGGAGAACACTGAAGCTTTCTTT,CASSYSGENTEAFF
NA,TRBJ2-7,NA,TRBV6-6,TGTGCCAGCAGTTACATCGGTTACGAGCAGTACTTC,CASSYIGYEQYF
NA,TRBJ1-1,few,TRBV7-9,TGTGCCAGCAGGCAAATTCCGGGGTACGGGCTCACTGAAGCTTTCTTT,CASRQIPGYGLTEAFF
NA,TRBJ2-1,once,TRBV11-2,TGTGCCAGCACCTGGGGCGCTTCCTACAATGAGCAGTTCTTC,CASTWGASYNEQFF
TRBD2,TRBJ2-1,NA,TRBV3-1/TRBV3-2,TGTGCCAGCAGCCAAGCCTCTCTGCGGGGGGGGCCCAACAATGAGCAGTTCTTC,CASSQASLRGGPNNEQFF
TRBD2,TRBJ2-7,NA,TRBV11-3,TGTGCCAGCAGCGTTAGCGGGGGGGCGACCTACGAGCAGTACTTC,CASSVSGGATYEQYF
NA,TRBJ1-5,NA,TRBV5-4,TGTGCCAGCAGCCCCACTAGTAGGGGGAGTGATAGCAATCAGCCCCAGCATTTT,CASSPTSRGSDSNQPQHF
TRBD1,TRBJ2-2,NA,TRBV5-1,TGCGCCAGCAGCTCAGCTCCCGGGACAGTTAACACCGGGGAGCTGTTTTTT,CASSSAPGTVNTGELFF
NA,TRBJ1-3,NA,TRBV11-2,TGTGCCAGCAGCTACCGCCTGGTTCGGGAAAACACCATATATTTT,CASSYRLVRENTIYF
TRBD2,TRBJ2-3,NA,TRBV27,TGTGCCAGCGGATCTAGCGGCCGCACAGATACGCAGTATTTT,CASGSSGRTDTQYF
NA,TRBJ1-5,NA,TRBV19,TGTGCCAGTAGTATAGAAGGAGGCGGGGGCTATAGCAATCAGCCCCAGCATTTT,CASSIEGGGGYSNQPQHF
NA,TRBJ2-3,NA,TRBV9,TGTGCCAGCAGCGTCACTATCGCTAGCACAGATACGCAGTATTTT,CASSVTIASTDTQYF
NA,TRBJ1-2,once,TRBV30,TGTGCCTGGAGTGTGGTCAGGGTGGATGGCTACACCTTC,CAWSVVRVDGYTF
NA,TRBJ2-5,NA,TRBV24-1,TGTGCCACCAGTGATAGTACAGAGACCCAGTACTTC,CATSDSTETQYF